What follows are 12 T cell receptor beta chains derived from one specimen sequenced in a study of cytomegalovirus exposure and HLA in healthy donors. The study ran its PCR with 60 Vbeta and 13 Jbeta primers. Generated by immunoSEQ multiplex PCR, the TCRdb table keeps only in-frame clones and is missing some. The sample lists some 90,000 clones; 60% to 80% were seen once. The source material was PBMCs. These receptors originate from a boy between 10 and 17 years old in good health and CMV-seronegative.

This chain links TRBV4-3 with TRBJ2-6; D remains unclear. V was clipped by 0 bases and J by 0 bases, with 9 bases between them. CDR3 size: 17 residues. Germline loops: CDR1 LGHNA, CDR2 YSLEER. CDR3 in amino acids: CASSQDPGLSGANVLTF. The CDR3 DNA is TGCGCCAGCAGCCAAGATCCAGGCCTCTCTGGGGCCAACGTCCTGACTTTC.

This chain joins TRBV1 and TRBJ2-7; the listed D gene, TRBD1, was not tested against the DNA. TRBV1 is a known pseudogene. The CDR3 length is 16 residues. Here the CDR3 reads CTSSLGQGSPRYEQYF. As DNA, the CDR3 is TGCACCAGCAGCCTTGGACAGGGGTCCCCTCGCTACGAGCAGTACTTC.

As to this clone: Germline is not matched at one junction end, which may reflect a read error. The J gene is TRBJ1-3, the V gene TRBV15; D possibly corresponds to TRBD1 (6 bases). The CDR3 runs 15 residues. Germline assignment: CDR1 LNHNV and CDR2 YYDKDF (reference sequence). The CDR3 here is CATSETRGAGNTMYF. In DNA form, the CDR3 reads TGTGCCACCAGCGAAACCCGGGGGGCTGGAAACACCATGTATTTT.

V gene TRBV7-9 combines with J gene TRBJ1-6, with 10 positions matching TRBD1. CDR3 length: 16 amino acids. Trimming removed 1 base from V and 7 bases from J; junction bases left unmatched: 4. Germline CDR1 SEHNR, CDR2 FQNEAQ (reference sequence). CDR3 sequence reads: CASSLGTGGRNSPLHF. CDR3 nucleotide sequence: TGTGCCAGCAGCTTAGGGACAGGGGGTAGGAATTCACCCCTCCACTTT.

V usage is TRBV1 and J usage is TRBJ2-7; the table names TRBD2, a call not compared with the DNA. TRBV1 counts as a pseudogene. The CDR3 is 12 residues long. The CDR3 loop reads CTPDGSSYEQYF. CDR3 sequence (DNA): TGCACCCCCGACGGGAGCTCCTACGAGCAGTACTTC.

In DNA, the CDR3 is TGTGCCAGCAGCGAACCCAGGGGGAGCACTGAAGCTTTCTTT. It is translated as CASSEPRGSTEAFF. This sequence joins TRBV7-9 and TRBJ1-1; 7 nucleotides agree with TRBD1. CDR3 size: 14 residues. The V gene end was trimmed by 5 bases and the J gene end by 4 bases; junction bases not matched to a gene: 7. CDR1 is SEHNR, CDR2 FQNEAQ, per germline (reference sequence).

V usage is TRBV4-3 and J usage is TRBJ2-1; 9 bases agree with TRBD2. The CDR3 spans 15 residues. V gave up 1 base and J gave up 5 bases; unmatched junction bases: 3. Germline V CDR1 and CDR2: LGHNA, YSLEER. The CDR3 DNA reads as TGCGCCAGCAGCCAAGGAATAGCGGGGGACAATGAGCAGTTCTTC. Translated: CASSQGIAGDNEQFF.

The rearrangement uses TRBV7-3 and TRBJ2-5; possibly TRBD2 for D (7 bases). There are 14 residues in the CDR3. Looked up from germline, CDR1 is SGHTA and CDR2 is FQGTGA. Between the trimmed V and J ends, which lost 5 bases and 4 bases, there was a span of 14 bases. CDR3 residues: CASSPTGRGETQYF. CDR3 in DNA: TGTGCCAGCAGCCCTACAGGGAGGGGAGAGACCCAGTACTTC.

The CDR3: CASSYSMAGETQYF. Written as DNA, the CDR3 is TGTGCCAGCAGTTACTCGATGGCCGGGGAGACCCAGTACTTC. The chain has TRBV6-5 and TRBJ2-5; no clear D gene. CDR3 length: 14 residues. Germline values: CDR1 MNHEY, CDR2 SVGAGI. V shed 0 bases and J shed 5 bases, with 10 bases lying between them.

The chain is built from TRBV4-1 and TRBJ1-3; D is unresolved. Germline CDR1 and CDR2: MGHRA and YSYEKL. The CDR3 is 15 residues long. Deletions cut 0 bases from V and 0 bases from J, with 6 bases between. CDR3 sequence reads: CASSQEEPSGNTIYF. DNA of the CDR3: TGCGCCAGCAGCCAAGAGGAGCCCTCTGGAAACACCATATATTTT.

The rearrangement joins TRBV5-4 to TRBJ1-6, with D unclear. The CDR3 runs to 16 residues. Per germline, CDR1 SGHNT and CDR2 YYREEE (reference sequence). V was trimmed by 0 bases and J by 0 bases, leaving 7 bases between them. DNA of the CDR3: TGTGCCAGCAGCTTGGCCGGGAGCTCCTATAATTCACCCCTCCACTTT. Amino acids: CASSLAGSSYNSPLHF.

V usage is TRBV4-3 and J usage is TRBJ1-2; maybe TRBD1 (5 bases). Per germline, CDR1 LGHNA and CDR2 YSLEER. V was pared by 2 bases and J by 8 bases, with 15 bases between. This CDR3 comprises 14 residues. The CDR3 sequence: CASSQTDSVRGYTF. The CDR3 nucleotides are TGCGCCAGCAGCCAAACAGACAGCGTTCGCGGCTACACCTTC.